Each of the 32 T cell receptor beta chains below was sequenced from the same sample in a study of cytomegalovirus exposure and HLA in healthy donors. A multiplex PCR was run with 60 Vbeta primers and 13 Jbeta primers. TCRdb's table, derived via immunoSEQ multiplex PCR, lists solely in-frame clones and lacks some. The sample has fewer than 250,000 clones, around 86% seen once. The sequencing input was PBMCs. The receptors come from a woman between 18 and 30 years old in good health and CMV-seronegative.

This clone occurred once. This sequence joins TRBV7-2 and TRBJ2-3, with 9 bases that match TRBD2. Germline-derived CDR1 and CDR2 are SGHTA and FQGNSA. The CDR3 loop spans 18 amino acids. The J segment lost 1 base and the V segment lost 1 base, leaving 9 bases of the junction unmatched. The CDR3 nucleotides are TGTGCCAGCAGCTTAGAACAGCGGGGGGCCGGACGCACAGATACGCAGTATTTT. It specifies CASSLEQRGAGRTDTQYF.

This clone was seen just once. The chain recombines TRBV7-9 with TRBJ1-4; D remains ambiguous. V was cut by 3 bases and J by 3 bases, with 14 bases left in between. This CDR3 contains 16 residues. Germline V gene sequence: CDR1 SEHNR, CDR2 FQNEAQ (reference sequence). The CDR3 DNA is TGTGCCAGCAGCTTGCGACTTGGGTTGTCTAATGAAAAACTGTTTTTT. It specifies CASSLRLGLSNEKLFF.

The CDR3 nucleotides are TGCGCCAGCACCGATTCTGGGGCTACTGGAAACACCATATATTTT. Translating gives CASTDSGATGNTIYF. The rearrangement uses TRBV5-1 and TRBJ1-3, with D possibly being TRBD1 (5 bases). V was pared by 6 bases and J by 2 bases, with 15 bases between. The V gene's germline CDR1 is SGHRS and CDR2 YFSETQ. The CDR3 runs to 15 residues. The full variable domain, with the rest looked up from reference TRBV5-1 and TRBJ1-3, is KAGVTQTPRYLIKTRGQQVTLSCSPISGHRSVSWYQQTPGQGLQFLFEYFSETQRNKGNFPGRFSGRQFSNSRSEMNVSTLELGDSALYLCASTDSGATGNTIYFGEGSWLTVV.

This chain uses TRBV5-4 with TRBJ2-7, with D possibly being TRBD2 (7 bases). The germline gives CDR1 SGHNT, CDR2 YYREEE (reference sequence). With 3 bases removed from V and 6 bases from J, the gap between germline ends came to 25 bases. The CDR3 has 17 residues. This CDR3 reads CASSSLGGRVTHSEQYF. CDR3 sequence (DNA): TGTGCCAGCAGCTCGTTGGGGGGGCGCGTCACCCACTCCGAGCAGTACTTC.

The CDR3 region has the DNA TGTGCCAGCTCATCTTCAGGGGAGGAGACCCAGTACTTC. This sequence encodes CASSSSGEETQYF. The chain recombines TRBV18 with TRBJ2-5, with a weak D call TRBD1 (6 bases). This CDR3 comprises 13 residues. Trimming stripped 5 bases from V and 5 bases from J, with 12 bases between. Germline V lookup: CDR1 KGHSH, CDR2 LQKENI.

As for this clone: An end of the junction differs from the germline gene, which may be a read error. This chain connects TRBV7-9 to TRBJ2-7, with D perhaps TRBD1 (5 bases). Looked up from germline, CDR1 is SEHNR and CDR2 is FQNEAQ (reference sequence). The CDR3 contains 13 residues. The CDR3 sequence: CSSRAATDYEQYF. CDR3 nucleotides: TGTTCCAGCAGGGCGGCGACGGACTACGAGCAGTACTTC.

This CDR3 reads CASSDRGWGTNEQFF. The CDR3 DNA reads TGTGCCAGCAGTGATAGGGGGTGGGGAACGAATGAGCAGTTCTTC. The chain employs TRBV2 and TRBJ2-1, with D possibly TRBD1 on 6 matching bases. This CDR3 region has 15 residues. V was pared by 3 bases and J by 7 bases, with 16 bases between. CDR1 is SNHLY, CDR2 FYNNEI, per germline.

The J gene is TRBJ2-1, the V gene TRBV7-8; 13 nucleotides agree with TRBD2. CDR1 SGHVS and CDR2 FQNEAQ come from the germline V gene. CDR3 size: 19 residues. The V and J ends lost 5 bases and 4 bases, in that order; junction bases with no gene match: 14. This CDR3 reads CASSAWTSGRSAAYNEQFF. The CDR3 DNA is TGTGCCAGCAGCGCCTGGACTAGCGGGAGATCCGCGGCGTACAATGAGCAGTTCTTC.

The V gene is TRBV6-5, the J gene TRBJ2-7; 8 nucleotides align to TRBD2. In germline, CDR1 is MNHEY, CDR2 SVGAGI. V was pared by 6 bases and J by 6 bases, with 4 bases of the junction left unmatched. The CDR3 is 12 residues long. The CDR3 DNA is TGTGCCAGCAGGGAAACTAGCGGCGAGCAGTACTTC. It specifies CASRETSGEQYF.

The chain recombines TRBV6-5 with TRBJ1-2; TRBD1 matches 7 bases. CDR3 length: 15 residues. The ends lost 0 bases at V and 5 bases at J; junction bases unmatched: 6. Germline V gives CDR1 MNHEY, CDR2 SVGAGI. The CDR3 reads CASSYSYRGDYGYTF. CDR3 sequence (DNA): TGTGCCAGCAGTTACTCGTACAGGGGCGATTATGGCTACACCTTC.

This clone was found once. The chain recombines TRBV19 with TRBJ2-7, with 8 bases identical to TRBD1. V trimming: 1 base; J trimming: 6 bases; junction bases outside the gene matches: 8. CDR3 length: 15 amino acids. Germline V gene sequence: CDR1 LNHDA, CDR2 SQIVND (reference sequence). CDR3 sequence (DNA): TGTGCCAGTAGTATAGTCGGACAGGGCGGGATCGAGCAGTACTTC. It is translated as CASSIVGQGGIEQYF.

The V gene is TRBV9, the J gene TRBJ2-3; possibly TRBD2 for D (6 bases). The CDR3 contains 15 residues. The V and J ends lost 0 bases and 0 bases respectively, with 8 bases between them. In germline, CDR1 is SGDLS, CDR2 YYNGEE. The CDR3 protein is CASSVGSGSTDTQYF. The CDR3 DNA is TGTGCCAGCAGCGTAGGCAGCGGGAGCACAGATACGCAGTATTTT.

CDR3 residues: CASSRQGAFEGNTGELFF. In DNA, the CDR3 is TGTGCCAGTAGTAGACAGGGGGCCTTCGAAGGAAATACCGGGGAGCTGTTTTTT. The rearrangement joins TRBV19 to TRBJ2-2; 10 bases align to TRBD1. J was trimmed by 5 bases and V by 4 bases; bases with no gene match: 13. CDR1 LNHDA and CDR2 SQIVND come from the germline V gene (reference sequence). This CDR3 contains 18 residues.

The rearrangement uses TRBV27 and TRBJ1-5; D may be TRBD1 (6 bases). Germline V gives CDR1 MNHEY, CDR2 SMNVEV (reference sequence). Trimming took off 8 bases at V and 1 base at J, with 15 bases between the two ends. There are 15 residues in the CDR3. CDR3: CASDELDRSNQPQHF. Written as DNA, the CDR3 is TGTGCCAGCGATGAATTGGACAGAAGCAATCAGCCCCAGCATTTT.

The V and J genes are TRBV28 and TRBJ1-2, with 9 bases aligning to TRBD1. With 2 bases clipped from V and 8 bases from J, the junction kept 9 bases outside the gene matches. In germline, CDR1 is MDHEN, CDR2 SYDVKM. The CDR3 extends over 15 amino acids. CDR3 in amino acids: CASSLPANRGPGYTF. CDR3 DNA sequence: TGTGCCAGCAGTTTACCCGCTAACAGGGGGCCAGGCTACACCTTC.

This rearrangement joins TRBV11-3 to TRBJ2-1; 7 bases fit TRBD1. Trimming removed 6 bases from V and 7 bases from J; junction bases left unmatched: 12. Germline CDR1 is SGHNT and CDR2 is YENEEA. This CDR3 comprises 15 residues. The CDR3 region has the DNA TGTGCCAGCAGTGACAGGGATGGGAACTTTAATGAGCAGTTCTTC. Its protein product is CASSDRDGNFNEQFF.

The chain recombines TRBV6-1 with TRBJ2-3, with 13 bases that match TRBD2. Germline CDR1 is MNHNS and CDR2 is SASEGT. This CDR3 is 19 amino acids long. J gave up 2 bases and V 0 bases, and 8 bases lay outside the gene matches. The CDR3 loop is CASSEAQTSGGYLTDTQYF. Written as DNA, the CDR3 is TGTGCCAGCAGTGAAGCTCAGACTAGCGGGGGGTACCTCACAGATACGCAGTATTTT.

The V call is TRBV7-3, the J call TRBJ1-2; a weak D match, TRBD1 (5 bases). Germline values: CDR1 SGHTA, CDR2 FQGTGA. Trimming removed 5 bases at V and 8 bases at J, with 15 bases between. This CDR3 comprises 13 residues. The CDR3: CASSRGREEGYTF. CDR3 DNA: TGTGCCAGCAGCCGCGGCAGGGAAGAGGGCTACACCTTC.

The J gene is TRBJ2-7, the V gene TRBV6-6; 13 bases align to TRBD2. The length of the CDR3 is 14 residues. The V gene's germline CDR1 is MNHNY and CDR2 SVGAGI (reference sequence). V shed 8 bases and J 2 bases; nucleotides not matched to a gene: 3. This CDR3 reads CASCGTSGTYEQYF. Here the CDR3 DNA reads TGTGCCAGCTGCGGGACTAGCGGGACCTACGAGCAGTACTTC.

V is TRBV9 and J is TRBJ1-2, with TRBD1 identical over 8 bases. CDR1 SGDLS and CDR2 YYNGEE come from the germline V gene. Trimming removed 3 bases from V and 2 bases from J; junction bases left unmatched: 9. CDR3 length: 16 residues. The CDR3 sequence: CASSGGRTGTNYGYTF. The CDR3 nucleotides are TGTGCCAGCAGCGGAGGAAGGACAGGGACCAACTATGGCTACACCTTC.

V is TRBV4-2 and J is TRBJ1-1, with 7 bases aligning to TRBD1. Trimming took 1 base from V and 10 from J; bases not matched to a gene: 21. The germline V gene encodes CDR1 LGHNA and CDR2 YNFKEQ. This CDR3 contains 18 residues. The CDR3 protein is CASSQVSGQEEVFCLAFF. The CDR3 region has the DNA TGTGCCAGCAGCCAAGTTTCCGGACAGGAGGAGGTGTTTTGTTTAGCTTTCTTT.

The rearrangement joins TRBV7-3 to TRBJ2-3, with TRBD2 matching over 11 bases. The V gene's germline CDR1 is SGHTA and CDR2 FQGTGA. Unmatched junction bases numbered 7, after V lost 4 bases and J lost 4 bases. The CDR3 runs to 16 residues. The CDR3 bases are TGTGCCAGCAGCTCGTTAGCGGGAGGGGGTCCAGATACGCAGTATTTT. Protein: CASSSLAGGGPDTQYF.

This rearrangement joins TRBV7-2 to TRBJ2-5, with 8 nucleotides matching TRBD2. The last part of the DNA fits TRBJ2-7 better; the J call may be wrong. The germline gives CDR1 SGHTA, CDR2 FQGNSA. This CDR3 contains 14 residues. DNA for the CDR3: TGTGCCAGCAGCCGGTCGGGGGGGACCTACGAGCAGTACTTC. Protein: CASSRSGGTYEQYF.

CDR3 coding DNA: TGCGCCAGCAGCCAGGGACATCCGAACACTGAAGCTTTCTTT. The encoded protein is CASSQGHPNTEAFF. The genes are TRBV5-1 and TRBJ1-1; a weak D match, TRBD1 (6 bases). V was pared by 4 bases and J by 1 base, with 11 bases between. The germline V gene has CDR1 SGHRS and CDR2 YFSETQ. The CDR3 runs 14 residues.

CDR3 sequence: CASSWGLGGGQPQHF. Written as DNA, the CDR3 is TGTGCCAGCAGCTGGGGACTAGGGGGGGGACAGCCCCAGCATTTT. The rearrangement links TRBV5-5 to TRBJ1-5; perhaps TRBD1 as D (6 bases). This CDR3 has 15 amino acids. The V end was cut by 3 bases, the J end by 7 bases, with 17 bases between. The germline V gene encodes CDR1 SGHKS and CDR2 YYEKEE (reference sequence).

This chain joins TRBV4-3 and TRBJ1-2, with D perhaps TRBD1 (5 bases). Looked up from germline, CDR1 is LGHNA and CDR2 is YSLEER. V gave up 3 bases and J gave up 9 bases, with 23 bases separating them. The CDR3 has 16 residues. This CDR3 reads CASSHAAGTTDRSYTF. DNA for the CDR3: TGCGCCAGCAGCCATGCGGCGGGGACGACGGATCGTAGCTACACCTTC.

This chain joins TRBV9 and TRBJ2-5; 9 bases line up with TRBD2. Germline lookup yields CDR1 SGDLS and CDR2 YYNGEE. The CDR3 is made up of 14 amino acids. Trimming at V came to 2 bases and at J to 5 bases, leaving 4 bases not matched to a gene. CDR3: CASSVDSGSETQYF. CDR3 coding DNA: TGTGCCAGCAGCGTGGATAGCGGGAGCGAGACCCAGTACTTC.

This rearrangement joins TRBV7-8 to TRBJ2-7; 7 bases line up with TRBD1. CDR1 is SGHVS and CDR2 is FQNEAQ in the germline V gene. V dropped 2 bases and J dropped 2; count of bases not matched to a gene: 9. This CDR3 is built from 16 residues. CDR3 nucleotide sequence: TGTGCCAGCAGCTTATCAACAGGGGACCCGACCTACGAGCAGTACTTC. It translates to CASSLSTGDPTYEQYF.

The gene calls are TRBV5-1 and TRBJ2-7; the D is unclear. In germline, CDR1 is SGHRS, CDR2 YFSETQ. This CDR3 comprises 14 residues. V lost 0 bases and J 3 bases, leaving 10 bases between the germline ends. The CDR3 is CASSLVPFLYEQYF. CDR3 bases: TGCGCCAGCAGCTTGGTCCCGTTCCTCTACGAGCAGTACTTC.

The V and J genes are TRBV7-6 and TRBJ1-5; D ambiguous. CDR1 is SGHVS, CDR2 FNYEAQ, per germline. Trimming left V 1 base short and J 0 bases short, with 4 bases between. The CDR3 is made up of 14 amino acids. CDR3 sequence (DNA): TGTGCCAGCAGCTTAGGTTATAGCAATCAGCCCCAGCATTTT. This encodes CASSLGYSNQPQHF.

The chain couples TRBV5-4 to TRBJ1-2; 8 bases align to TRBD1. Trimming at V came to 2 bases and at J to 2 bases, leaving 8 bases not matched to a gene. Germline assignment: CDR1 SGHNT and CDR2 YYREEE (reference sequence). The CDR3 runs 16 residues. The CDR3 loop is CASSFRTGQTNYGYTF. CDR3 bases: TGTGCCAGCAGCTTTAGGACAGGGCAGACCAACTATGGCTACACCTTC.

The chain recombines TRBV19 with TRBJ1-3; TRBD1 is a possible D gene (6 bases). From germline, CDR1 is LNHDA and CDR2 SQIVND (reference sequence). Deletions cut 10 bases from V and 0 bases from J, with 10 bases between. The CDR3 is made up of 13 amino acids. The CDR3 here is CATRTASGNTIYF. CDR3 DNA sequence: TGTGCCACCCGGACAGCCTCTGGAAACACCATATATTTT.